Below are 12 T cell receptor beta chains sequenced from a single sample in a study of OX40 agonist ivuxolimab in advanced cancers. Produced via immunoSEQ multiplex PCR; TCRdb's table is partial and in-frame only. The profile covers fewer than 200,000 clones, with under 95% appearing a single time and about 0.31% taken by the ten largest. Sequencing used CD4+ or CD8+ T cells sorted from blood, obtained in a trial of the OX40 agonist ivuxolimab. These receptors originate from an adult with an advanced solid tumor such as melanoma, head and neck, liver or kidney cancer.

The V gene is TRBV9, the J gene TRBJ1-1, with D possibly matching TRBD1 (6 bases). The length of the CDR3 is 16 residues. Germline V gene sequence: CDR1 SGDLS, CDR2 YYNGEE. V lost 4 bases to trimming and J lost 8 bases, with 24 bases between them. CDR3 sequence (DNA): TGTGCCAGCAGCCCATCATGGGGGGCCGGCCGGGAGGAAGCTTTCTTT. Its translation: CASSPSWGAGREEAFF.

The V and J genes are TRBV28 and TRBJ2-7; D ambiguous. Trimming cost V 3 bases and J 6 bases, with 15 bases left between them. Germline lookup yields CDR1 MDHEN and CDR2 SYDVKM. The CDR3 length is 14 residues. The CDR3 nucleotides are TGTGCCAGCAGTTTGACCCAACGAAGTGGCGAGCAGTACTTC. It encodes CASSLTQRSGEQYF.

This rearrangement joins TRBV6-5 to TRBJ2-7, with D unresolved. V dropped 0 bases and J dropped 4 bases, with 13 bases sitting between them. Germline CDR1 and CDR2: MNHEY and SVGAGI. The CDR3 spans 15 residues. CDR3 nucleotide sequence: TGTGCCAGCAGTTACTCGGCTAACCGGCCGTACGAGCAGTACTTC. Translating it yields CASSYSANRPYEQYF.

DNA for the CDR3: TGTGCCAGCAGCCAAGACAGGGAACAAGGCTACACCTTC. Its protein is CASSQDREQGYTF. V gene TRBV7-2 combines with J gene TRBJ1-2; 7 nucleotides agree with TRBD1. The CDR3 runs 13 residues. V dropped 5 bases and J dropped 8; count of bases not matched to a gene: 8. CDR1 is SGHTA and CDR2 is FQGNSA in the germline V gene.

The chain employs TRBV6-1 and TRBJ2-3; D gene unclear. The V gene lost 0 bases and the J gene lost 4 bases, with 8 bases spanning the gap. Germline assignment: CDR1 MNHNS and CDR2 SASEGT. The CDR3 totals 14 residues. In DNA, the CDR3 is TGTGCCAGCAGTGAAGCGGTGAGGCCAGATACGCAGTATTTT. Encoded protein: CASSEAVRPDTQYF.

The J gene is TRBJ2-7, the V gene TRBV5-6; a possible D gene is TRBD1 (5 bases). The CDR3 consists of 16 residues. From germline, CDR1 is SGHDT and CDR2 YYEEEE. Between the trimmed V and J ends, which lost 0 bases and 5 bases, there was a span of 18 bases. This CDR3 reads CASSLGLSQGRNEQYF. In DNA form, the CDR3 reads TGTGCCAGCAGCTTGGGGCTTAGTCAGGGTAGGAACGAGCAGTACTTC.

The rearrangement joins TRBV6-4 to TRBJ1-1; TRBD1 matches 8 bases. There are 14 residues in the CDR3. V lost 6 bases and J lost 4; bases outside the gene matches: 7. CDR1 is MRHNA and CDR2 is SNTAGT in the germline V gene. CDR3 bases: TGTGCCAGCAGGCTAGATGACAGGGGCACTGAAGCTTTCTTT. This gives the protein CASRLDDRGTEAFF.

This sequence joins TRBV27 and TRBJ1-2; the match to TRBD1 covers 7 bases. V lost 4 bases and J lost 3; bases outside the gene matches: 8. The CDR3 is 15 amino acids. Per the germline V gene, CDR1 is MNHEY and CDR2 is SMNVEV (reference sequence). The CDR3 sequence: CASSYSDRADYGYTF. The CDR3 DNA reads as TGTGCCAGCAGTTACTCTGACAGGGCCGACTATGGCTACACCTTC.

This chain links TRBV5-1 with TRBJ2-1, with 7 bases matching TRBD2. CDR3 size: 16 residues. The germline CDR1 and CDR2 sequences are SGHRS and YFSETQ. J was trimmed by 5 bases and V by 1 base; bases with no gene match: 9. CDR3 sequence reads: CASSLIWTRGHNEQFF. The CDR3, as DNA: TGCGCCAGCAGCTTGATCTGGACTAGAGGCCACAATGAGCAGTTCTTC.

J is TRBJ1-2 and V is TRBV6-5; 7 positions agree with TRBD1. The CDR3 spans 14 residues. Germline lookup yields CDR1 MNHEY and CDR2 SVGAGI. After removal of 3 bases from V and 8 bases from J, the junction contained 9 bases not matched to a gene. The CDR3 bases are TGTGCCAGCAGTTATAAGGACAGGTCCTACGGCTACACCTTC. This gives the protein CASSYKDRSYGYTF.

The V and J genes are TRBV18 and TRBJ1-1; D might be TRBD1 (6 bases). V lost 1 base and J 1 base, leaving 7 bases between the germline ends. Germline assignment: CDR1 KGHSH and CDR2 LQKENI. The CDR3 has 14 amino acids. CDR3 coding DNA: TGTGCCAGCTCACCACGGGACAAGAACACTGAAGCTTTCTTT. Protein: CASSPRDKNTEAFF.

The CDR3 DNA is TGTGCCAGCAGCGTAGGTGGGGCGGGAGGAGCCAATGAGCAGTTCTTC. This sequence encodes CASSVGGAGGANEQFF. The chain is built from TRBV9 and TRBJ2-1; 8 nucleotides align to TRBD2. This CDR3 region has 16 residues. V was pared by 0 bases and J by 6 bases, with 8 bases of the junction left unmatched. The germline V gene encodes CDR1 SGDLS and CDR2 YYNGEE.